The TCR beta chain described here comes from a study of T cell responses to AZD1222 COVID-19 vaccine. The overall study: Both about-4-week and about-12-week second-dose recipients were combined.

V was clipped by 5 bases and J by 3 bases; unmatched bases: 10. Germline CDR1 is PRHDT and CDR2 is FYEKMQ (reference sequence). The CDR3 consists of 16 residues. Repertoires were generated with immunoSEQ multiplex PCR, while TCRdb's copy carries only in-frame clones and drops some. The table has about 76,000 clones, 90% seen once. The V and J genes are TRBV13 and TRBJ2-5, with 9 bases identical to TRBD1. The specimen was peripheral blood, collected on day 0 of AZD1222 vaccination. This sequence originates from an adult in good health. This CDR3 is CASSAEGTGFKETQYF. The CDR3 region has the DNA TGTGCCAGCAGCGCGGAGGGGACAGGGTTCAAAGAGACCCAGTACTTC.